This TCR beta chain was recorded in a study of CD8 T cells in ankylosing spondylitis. Study findings and constraints: A TCR beta motif made of fewer than ten highly homologous variants seemed typical of ankylosing spondylitis blood.

V lost 0 bases and J lost 7, with 9 bases in between. The CDR3 is made up of 14 amino acids. Germline values: CDR1 LGHDT, CDR2 YNNKEL (reference sequence). This clonotype turned up a few times. Its antigen is not identified. A quantitative 5'-RACE method, one with molecular barcodes, was used to make TCR beta libraries. One entry per CDR3 protein, called by TCRdb with MiXCR from the 5' RACE reads. Of tens of thousands of distinct CDR3 sequences listed, roughly 8.5% are singletons. This sequence originates from a male donor with ankylosing spondylitis. The sequenced sample was blood, either unsorted or a sorted T cell fraction (not recorded which). This chain joins TRBV3-1 and TRBJ2-2; D is undetermined. CDR3 loop: CASSQDQVGGELFF. DNA of the CDR3: TGTGCCAGCAGCCAAGATCAAGTTGGCGGGGAGCTGTTTTTT.